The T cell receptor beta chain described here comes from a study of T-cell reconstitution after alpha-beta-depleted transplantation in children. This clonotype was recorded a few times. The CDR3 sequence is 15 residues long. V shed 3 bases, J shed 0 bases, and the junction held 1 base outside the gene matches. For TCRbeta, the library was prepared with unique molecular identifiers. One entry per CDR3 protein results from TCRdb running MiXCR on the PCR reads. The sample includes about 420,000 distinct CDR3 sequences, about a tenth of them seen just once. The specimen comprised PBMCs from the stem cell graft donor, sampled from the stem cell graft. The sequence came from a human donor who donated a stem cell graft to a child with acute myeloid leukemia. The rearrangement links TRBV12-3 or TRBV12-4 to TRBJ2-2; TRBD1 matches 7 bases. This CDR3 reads CASSLGQPNTGELFF. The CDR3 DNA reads TGTGCCAGCAGTTTGGGACAGCCGAACACCGGGGAGCTGTTTTTT.